The sequence of this T cell receptor (beta chain) was determined in a study of post-analysis software for immune sequencing data. Findings and caveats of the study: TRBV5-6, TRBV5-1 and TRBV20-1 belonged to a set of about five TRBV segments that were more frequent in patients than controls.

Prepared libraries of TCR beta cDNA carried unique molecular identifiers. TCRdb reanalysed the PCR reads using MiXCR and keeps one entry per CDR3 protein. The profile shows fewer than 700,000 distinct CDR3 sequences, around 44% of them singletons. Only a few counts were recorded for this clonotype. Its specificity is not known. Germline V gene data show CDR1 as LGHNA and CDR2 as YNFKEQ. CDR3 size: 14 residues. Trimming cost V 3 bases and J 3 bases; bases outside gene matches: 3. The sequence was collected from a girl under 18 with multiple sclerosis. This chain links TRBV4-2 with TRBJ2-7, with 9 bases lining up with TRBD2. The sequenced sample consisted of blood. The CDR3 sequence: CASSHVTSGYEQYF. The CDR3 nucleotides read TGTGCCAGCAGCCATGTGACTAGCGGCTACGAGCAGTACTTC.